This T cell receptor beta chain was documented in a study of shared clonotypes between healthy human individuals. With respect to this clone: Antigen unknown.

Here immunoSEQ multiplex PCR was the method, and the copy in TCRdb shows in-frame clones only, minus some. The sample shows over a million clones, roughly 96% of them seen only once. The study, taken as a whole, reports: Non-shared clonotypes showed lower generation probabilities than clonotypes common to all four donors.

Germline values: CDR1 SNHLY, CDR2 FYNNEI. Trimming cost V 5 bases and J 0 bases, with 10 bases left between them. The CDR3 contains 15 residues. The chain recombines TRBV2 with TRBJ2-2; D uncertain. Sequencing was performed on naive CD4+ T cells sorted from blood. Indicated subset: CD45RA+ positively selected. This TCR was sampled from a man in his thirties or forties in good health. The DNA of the CDR3 is TGTGCCAGCAGTAGAATAACACCGAACACCGGGGAGCTGTTTTTT. Protein sequence: CASSRITPNTGELFF.